Below, one T cell receptor beta chain is given with its context. Its antigen is unknown. The entry originates in a study of radiation and T cells in renal cell carcinoma. Profiled with immunoSEQ multiplex PCR; TCRdb holds only in-frame clones, not every one. The profile shows roughly 150,000 clones, 88% of them singletons. Study observations and caveats: Top tumor clonotypes rose in blood 2 weeks post-radiation, then contracted.

The sample's time point: baseline pretreatment blood. Documented treatment: 15 Gy SBRT to primary tumor, nephrectomy 4 weeks later. Radiation-treated patients gave blood at baseline, week 2 and week 4. The tumor was a clear cell renal cell carcinoma. This TCR was sampled from a woman between 65 and 79 years old with renal cell carcinoma. This specimen was blood, taken from a patient whose treatment included radiotherapy and nephrectomy.

The CDR3 DNA sequence: TGCGCCAGCAGCTTGGGCGATTCTAGCAATCAGCCCCAGCATTTT. Its translation: CASSLGDSSNQPQHF. The chain combines TRBV5-1 with TRBJ1-5; no clear D. The germline V gene has CDR1 SGHRS and CDR2 YFSETQ. V was trimmed by 0 bases and J by 0 bases, leaving 7 bases between them. The CDR3 totals 15 residues. Full variable domain (remainder filled in from reference TRBV5-1 and TRBJ1-5): KAGVTQTPRYLIKTRGQQVTLSCSPISGHRSVSWYQQTPGQGLQFLFEYFSETQRNKGNFPGRFSGRQFSNSRSEMNVSTLELGDSALYLCASSLGDSSNQPQHFGDGTRLSIL.